This T cell receptor (beta chain) was recorded in a study of tumor T cells in aggressive B-cell lymphoma. The repertoire was sequenced with immunoSEQ multiplex PCR; TCRdb's copy has only in-frame clones and lacks some. Counted here are about 11,000 clones, over 90% occurring once; the ten biggest clones make up about 3%. The CDR3 contains 14 residues. Germline V gene sequence: CDR1 MGHRA, CDR2 YSYEKL. The trim removed 10 bases at V and 2 bases at J, leaving 8 bases unmatched. Input material: tumor tissue. The chain recombines TRBV4-1 with TRBJ2-3, with 8 bases aligning to TRBD2. This receptor was taken from an adult with diffuse large B cell lymphoma. In DNA form, the CDR3 reads TGCGCCACCTCCATTAGCGGGGACACAGATACGCAGTATTTT. Protein: CATSISGDTDTQYF.